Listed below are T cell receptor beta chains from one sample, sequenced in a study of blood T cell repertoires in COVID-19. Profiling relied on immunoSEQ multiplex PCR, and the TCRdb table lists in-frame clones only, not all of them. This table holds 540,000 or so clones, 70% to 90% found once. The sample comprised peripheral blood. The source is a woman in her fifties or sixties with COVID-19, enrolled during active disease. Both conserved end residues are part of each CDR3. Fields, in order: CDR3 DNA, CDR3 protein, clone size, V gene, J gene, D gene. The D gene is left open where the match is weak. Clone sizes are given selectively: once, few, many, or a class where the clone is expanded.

TGCGCCAGCAGTGAGTCGGGGAGAATCTACGAGCAGTACTTC	CASSESGRIYEQYF	NA	TRBV10-2	TRBJ2-7	NA
TGTGCCAGTAGTATTGAGCTAAGAGACTATGGCTACACCTTC	CASSIELRDYGYTF	NA	TRBV19	TRBJ1-2	NA
TGTGCTAGCTTACAGGGAAACATTCAGTACTTC	CASLQGNIQYF	NA	TRBV6-5	TRBJ2-4	NA
TGTGCCTGGAGTGTAGGCGGGGCACCCTCACTGGATACGCAGTATTTT	CAWSVGGAPSLDTQYF	NA	TRBV30	TRBJ2-3	NA
TGTGCCAGCAGCTTACGCGGACAGGGGACCACTGAAGCTTTCTTT	CASSLRGQGTTEAFF	NA	TRBV11-3	TRBJ1-1	TRBD1
TGTGCCTCCGAAACAGGGGCGCAAGATACGCAGTATTTT	CASETGAQDTQYF	NA	TRBV30	TRBJ2-3	TRBD1
TGTGCCAGCGACCGTAGAGGAGGTGAAAAACTGTTTTTT	CASDRRGGEKLFF	once	TRBV5-5	TRBJ1-4	NA
TGTGCCAGCAGCTGGAAGGGGGATCAGCCCCAGCATTTT	CASSWKGDQPQHF	few	TRBV5-5	TRBJ1-5	NA
TGTGCCAGCAGCTTGGCACGGGAACGGAACACTGAAGCTTTCTTT	CASSLARERNTEAFF	NA	TRBV5-8	TRBJ1-1	NA
TGCAGTGCTCCCTGGGCGGGGGAGCAGTACTTC	CSAPWAGEQYF	NA	TRBV20-1	TRBJ2-7	NA
TGTGCCAGCAGCTTGTCCAGGAACACTGAAGCTTTCTTT	CASSLSRNTEAFF	few	TRBV7-9	TRBJ1-1	NA
TGTGCCAGCAGCTACAGGGGGCTCGAGCAGTACTTC	CASSYRGLEQYF	NA	TRBV6-4	TRBJ2-7	TRBD1
TGTGCCAGCAGTAAGCGTGACGAGCAGTACTTC	CASSKRDEQYF	NA	TRBV6-5	TRBJ2-7	NA
TGCGCCAGCAGGAGACTAGCGGGGGGCCAGGATGAGCAGTTCTTC	CASRRLAGGQDEQFF	once	TRBV10-2	TRBJ2-1	TRBD2
TGTGCCAGCAGGAAACTAGCGGGGGCACAAGAGACCCAGTACTTC	CASRKLAGAQETQYF	NA	TRBV2	TRBJ2-5	TRBD2
TGTGCCAGTAGTATAGATCTCGTCCAGCCCCAGCATTTT	CASSIDLVQPQHF	NA	TRBV19	TRBJ1-5	NA
TGTGCCAGCAGCTTGGGGACAGGGGGCGTCGACACTGAAGCTTTCTTT	CASSLGTGGVDTEAFF	NA	TRBV11-1	TRBJ1-1	TRBD1
TGTGCCAGCAGCCAATGGCCCGACGAGCAGTACTTC	CASSQWPDEQYF	NA	TRBV4-2	TRBJ2-7	NA
TGTGCCAGCAGTGAAGTGGCAGCCCTCCACTTT	CASSEVAALHF	NA	TRBV6-1	TRBJ1-6	NA
TGTGCCACCAGCAGACCCTTTTATCCCGACTTCTCTGGAAACACCATATATTTT	CATSRPFYPDFSGNTIYF	NA	TRBV15	TRBJ1-3	NA
TGTGCCAGCAGCTTCGCGGGGATGGGCACTGAAGCTTTCTTT	CASSFAGMGTEAFF	NA	TRBV11-3	TRBJ1-1	NA
TGTGCCAGCAGCTTTGGGACAGTAGGAGATACGCAGTATTTT	CASSFGTVGDTQYF	NA	TRBV11-2	TRBJ2-3	TRBD1
TGCAGCGTTGTTCCAACCGGGGGCACTGAAGCTTTCTTT	CSVVPTGGTEAFF	NA	TRBV29-1	TRBJ1-1	NA
TGTGCCAGCAGTTGGTGGCAGGGGTCTAGCACAGATACGCAGTATTTT	CASSWWQGSSTDTQYF	NA	TRBV27	TRBJ2-3	NA
TGTGCCAGCAGCGCATACGACAGGGGTGGCTACACCTTC	CASSAYDRGGYTF	NA	TRBV9	TRBJ1-2	TRBD1
TGCGCCAGCAGCCCGTGGGGACAGGGAAGTGGAAACACCATATATTTT	CASSPWGQGSGNTIYF	NA	TRBV5-1	TRBJ1-3	TRBD1
TGCGCCAGCAGCCAAAGGTGGGGAGGCTACGAGCAGTACTTC	CASSQRWGGYEQYF	NA	TRBV4-1	TRBJ2-7	NA
TGTGCCAGCAGTCGGACTAGCGGGGACACAGATACGCAGTATTTT	CASSRTSGDTDTQYF	NA	TRBV6-5	TRBJ2-3	TRBD2
TGTGCCAGCAGTCCCCCCGATAGCGGGCTCTACGAGCAGTACTTC	CASSPPDSGLYEQYF	NA	TRBV28	TRBJ2-7	TRBD2
TGTGCCAGTAGTACCCGGGACACATATAATTCACCCCTCCACTTT	CASSTRDTYNSPLHF	NA	TRBV19	TRBJ1-6	NA
TGTGCCTGGAGCCGGGACAGGGGAGTAAACAGCAATCAGCCCCAGCATTTT	CAWSRDRGVNSNQPQHF	NA	TRBV30	TRBJ1-5	TRBD1